The clone carrying this T cell receptor (beta chain) has a handful of counts. Clones were read by immunoSEQ multiplex PCR, and TCRdb kept only the in-frame ones, dropping some. The repertoire holds around 300,000 clones, with over 70% as singletons. This sample is drawn from a study of blood T cell repertoires in COVID-19. Study-level background: PBMCs, B-cell-depleted T cells, or T cells provided the cDNA or gDNA that made up the material.

Germline CDR1 and CDR2: SGHRS and YFSETQ. The junction had 8 bases not matched to a gene; V was cut back by 5 bases and J by 7 bases. This CDR3 comprises 14 residues. In terms of age and location, participants ranged from about 18 to 90 years and lived in about two dozen US areas. Participant-given clinical history determined each cohort assignment. The material sequenced was PBMCs or T cells enriched from blood (not recorded which). The sequence came from a man aged 25-45 years who had recovered from COVID-19. The rearrangement uses TRBV5-1 and TRBJ2-3, with 9 bases that match TRBD2. DNA for the CDR3: TGCGCCAGCAGATATCTAGCGGGGAGATATACGCAGTATTTT. This gives the protein CASRYLAGRYTQYF.